The 18 T cell receptor beta chains below all came from one sample that was sequenced in a study of vaccination and CD4 T cells after COVID-19. Indicated treatment: roughly 10-day PBMC culture with coronavirus spike peptide pools or control peptides (ViraFEST assay). Antigens for these TCRs are unknown. The Oncomine TCR Beta short-read assay was applied to DNA of cultured CD4+ T cells. Each CDR3 protein gets one entry after TCRdb re-called the PCR reads with MiXCR. Of 4,000 to 5,500 distinct CDR3 sequences in the sample, about 50% were seen once. Source material: CD4+ T cells from blood, cultured in vitro. The receptors here all came from a human donor who had recovered from COVID-19.

This sequence joins TRBV20-1 and TRBJ2-3; D may be TRBD2 (6 bases). Trimming left V 1 base short and J 4 bases short, with 9 bases between. The CDR3 consists of 13 residues. Germline V lookup: CDR1 DFQATT, CDR2 SNEGSKA (reference sequence). CDR3: CSARVTGADTQYF. The DNA for the CDR3 is TGCAGTGCTAGAGTAACGGGGGCAGATACGCAGTATTTT.

This clonotype was seen just once. V gene TRBV20-1 combines with J gene TRBJ2-3; unclear D gene. Trimming stripped 6 bases from V and 2 bases from J, with 12 bases between. The CDR3 runs 13 residues. Germline CDR1 reads DFQATT; CDR2 reads SNEGSKA (reference sequence). CDR3 in amino acids: CSAGGVYTDTQYF. DNA of the CDR3: TGCAGTGCAGGTGGGGTTTACACAGATACGCAGTATTTT.

J is TRBJ1-2 and V is TRBV6-1, with D uncertain. Germline V gene lookup returns CDR1 MNHNS and CDR2 SASEGT. V lost 6 bases to trimming and J lost 8 bases, with 10 bases between them. This CDR3 comprises 11 residues. The CDR3 DNA reads TGTGCCAGCAGCCCAGGCGGGGGCTACACCTTC. Encoded protein: CASSPGGGYTF.

The chain joins TRBV20-1 to TRBJ2-1, with TRBD2 identical over 8 bases. CDR1 is DFQATT and CDR2 is SNEGSKA in the germline V gene (reference sequence). The CDR3 consists of 14 residues. Germline trimming cut 3 bases from V and 2 bases from J; bases unmatched to any gene: 3. The CDR3 DNA sequence: TGCAGTGCTAGGGGCGGGGGGACCTACAATGAGCAGTTCTTC. It yields the protein CSARGGGTYNEQFF.

This chain links TRBV5-4 with TRBJ1-6; possibly TRBD1 for D (5 bases). Germline CDR1 and CDR2: SGHNT and YYREEE (reference sequence). The V and J ends lost 1 base and 11 bases respectively, with 10 bases between them. The CDR3 has 13 amino acids. The CDR3 spells CASSLHGGAPLHF. The CDR3 DNA reads TGTGCCAGCAGCTTGCATGGGGGAGCACCCCTCCACTTT.

In its sample, this clonotype is medium-sized. The CDR3 region has the DNA TGCAGTGCTCTCAGGGGATCACACGAAGCTTTCTTT. This translates into CSALRGSHEAFF. This chain connects TRBV20-1 to TRBJ1-1, with a weak D call TRBD1 (6 bases). The CDR3 length is 12 residues. Trimming shortened V by 5 bases and J by 8 bases, and 15 bases separated the two germline ends. Germline V CDR1 and CDR2: DFQATT, SNEGSKA (reference sequence).

The CDR3 nucleotides are TGCAGTGCCACCCGGGGGGGGAGGACTGAAGCTTTCTTT. Its protein is CSATRGGRTEAFF. The chain combines TRBV20-1 with TRBJ1-1; D is perhaps TRBD1 (5 bases). Deletions cut 6 bases from V and 5 bases from J, with 16 bases between. The CDR3 extends over 13 amino acids. CDR1 and CDR2 (germline): DFQATT, SNEGSKA (reference sequence).

The chain links TRBV20-1 to TRBJ1-1; D remains unclear. Germline assignment: CDR1 DFQATT and CDR2 SNEGSKA (reference sequence). The CDR3 is 13 residues long. V was clipped by 1 base and J by 5 bases, with 11 bases between them. The CDR3 here is CSARVGVGTEAFF. DNA for the CDR3: TGCAGTGCTAGAGTCGGGGTTGGGACTGAAGCTTTCTTT.

This chain links TRBV20-1 with TRBJ1-5; TRBD1 is a possible D gene (5 bases). V lost 3 bases to trimming and J lost 2 bases, with 11 bases between them. CDR1 is DFQATT, CDR2 SNEGSKA, per germline (reference sequence). This CDR3 comprises 14 residues. CDR3 nucleotides: TGCAGTGCTAGCACAGGCGATGGCAATCAGCCCCAGCATTTT. It codes for CSASTGDGNQPQHF.

The V and J genes are TRBV20-1 and TRBJ1-1; D is undetermined. Per germline, CDR1 DFQATT and CDR2 SNEGSKA (reference sequence). CDR3 length: 12 residues. Trimming stripped 3 bases from V and 5 bases from J, with 10 bases between. DNA for the CDR3: TGCAGTGCTAGGGAGACTTTAACTGAAGCTTTCTTT. Translated, it gives CSARETLTEAFF.

This clonotype is judged large. This rearrangement joins TRBV20-1 to TRBJ1-5; possibly TRBD1 for D (6 bases). The V end was cut by 5 bases, the J end by 3 bases, with 14 bases between. From germline, CDR1 is DFQATT and CDR2 SNEGSKA (reference sequence). This CDR3 has 14 residues. This CDR3 is CSAGGGAYNQPQHF. DNA of the CDR3: TGCAGTGCTGGAGGGGGGGCCTACAATCAGCCCCAGCATTTT.

The CDR3 region is CSASEGVYEQYF. CDR3 nucleotides: TGCAGTGCTAGCGAGGGGGTTTACGAGCAGTACTTC. The chain joins TRBV20-1 to TRBJ2-7; tentative D call: TRBD1 (6 bases). Germline V CDR1 and CDR2: DFQATT, SNEGSKA (reference sequence). The CDR3 contains 12 residues. V was pared by 3 bases and J by 4 bases, with 10 bases between.

V gene TRBV7-2 combines with J gene TRBJ1-5; D gene unclear. CDR3 length: 13 amino acids. Trimming took 8 bases from V and 2 from J, leaving 10 bases between them. The V gene's germline CDR1 is SGHTA and CDR2 FQGNSA. The CDR3 sequence is CASSAFGNQPQHF. The DNA of the CDR3 is TGTGCCAGCTCCGCCTTCGGCAATCAGCCCCAGCATTTT.

This chain links TRBV20-1 with TRBJ1-1; D remains unclear. This CDR3 contains 12 residues. Trimming cost V 3 bases and J 5 bases, with 10 bases left between them. CDR1 is DFQATT and CDR2 is SNEGSKA in the germline V gene (reference sequence). The CDR3 spells CSASTRRTEAFF. The CDR3 nucleotides are TGCAGTGCTAGTACGAGGCGGACTGAAGCTTTCTTT.

The chain is built from TRBV7-3 and TRBJ2-1, with D maybe TRBD1 (5 bases). V dropped 5 bases and J dropped 8 bases, with 7 bases sitting between them. The CDR3 extends over 11 amino acids. Germline values: CDR1 SGHTA, CDR2 FQGTGA. The CDR3 protein is CASSQGDEQFF. CDR3 DNA: TGTGCCAGCAGCCAAGGGGATGAGCAGTTCTTC.

This rearrangement joins TRBV7-9 to TRBJ1-1, with D unresolved. The CDR3 sequence is 13 residues long. CDR1 is SEHNR and CDR2 is FQNEAQ in the germline V gene (reference sequence). Deletions cut 5 bases from V and 8 bases from J, with 15 bases between. The CDR3 nucleotides read TGTGCCAGCAGCCCCCGAACGCTGGCGGAAGCTTTCTTT. As protein: CASSPRTLAEAFF.

The genes are TRBV20-1 and TRBJ2-5; the D gene is possibly TRBD2 (6 bases). This CDR3 contains 12 residues. V dropped 8 bases and J dropped 5 bases, with 15 bases sitting between them. Germline V gene data show CDR1 as DFQATT and CDR2 as SNEGSKA (reference sequence). The CDR3 loop is CSTTRAGETQYF. CDR3 DNA sequence: TGCAGTACGACTAGGGCTGGGGAGACCCAGTACTTC.

The chain carries TRBV7-2 and TRBJ2-6; no clear D. The germline V gene encodes CDR1 SGHTA and CDR2 FQGNSA. The V end was cut by 3 bases, the J end by 4 bases, with 7 bases between. The CDR3 consists of 14 residues. As DNA, the CDR3 is TGTGCCAGCAGCTTGGCTACCGGGGCCAACGTCCTGACTTTC. Translation gives CASSLATGANVLTF.